The clone carrying this TCR beta chain was recorded at least ten times. This CDR3 contains 14 residues. Germline loops: CDR1 SGHRS, CDR2 YFSETQ. Trimming at V came to 3 bases and at J to 2 bases, leaving 4 bases not matched to a gene. TCRdb ran MiXCR on the 5' RACE reads and lists one entry per CDR3 protein. The sample has roughly 83,000 distinct CDR3 sequences; approximately 12% are singletons. This sample stems from a study of early T cells in non-severe SARS-CoV-2 infection. This specimen consisted of whole blood, obtained at baseline. This sequence joins TRBV5-1 and TRBJ2-5; TRBD1 agrees at 7 bases. This receptor was taken from an adult who was a healthcare worker with PCR-confirmed SARS-CoV-2 infection or an uninfected control (not recorded which). As DNA, the CDR3 is TGCGCCAGCAGCTCGGGACAGATACAAGAGACCCAGTACTTC. Amino acid sequence: CASSSGQIQETQYF.